A single sample gave rise to the 26 T cell receptor beta chains below, sequenced in a study of a mutant IDH1 vaccine in newly diagnosed glioma (dated by TCRdb to the early 2020s). Their specific antigens are unknown. Receptor amplification or capture employed the immunoSEQ multiplex PCR assay. Entries here come from immuneACCESS through TCRdb and include only in-frame sequences with V and J called. Some clones fail to appear in such tables; in the studies checked, an unresolved V gene covers under half of the shortfall, and the cause of the remainder is unknown. The sample profile shows 35,000 to 45,000 clones; about 80% of them were found once. 5.1% of the sample is in the top ten clones. The sample's time point label is to be understood as: week 35, safety follow-up. Each vaccine dose, consisting of 300 ug of a 20-mer mutant IDH1 peptide in Montanide, was administered subcutaneously with topical imiquimod.

Sequenced material: PBMCs, taken from a glioma patient whose treatment included an IDH1 peptide vaccine. Source of these receptors: a woman in her forties or fifties with glioma.

The genes are TRBV6-1 and TRBJ2-1; the match to TRBD2 covers 8 bases. V gave up 1 base and J gave up 9 bases; unmatched junction bases: 8. The germline gives CDR1 MNHNS, CDR2 SASEGT. The CDR3 length is 15 residues. The CDR3 is CASSEVSGGRIEQFF. CDR3 bases: TGTGCCAGCAGTGAAGTCTCGGGGGGGCGGATTGAGCAGTTCTTC.

This chain links TRBV5-1 with TRBJ1-4, with 8 positions matching TRBD1. Looked up from germline, CDR1 is SGHRS and CDR2 is YFSETQ. The trim removed 7 bases at V and 7 bases at J, leaving 3 bases unmatched. This CDR3 is built from 12 residues. DNA for the CDR3: TGCGCCAGCCAGGGGGCGGGTGAAAAACTGTTTTTT. Its translation is CASQGAGEKLFF.

The J gene is TRBJ1-1, the V gene TRBV6-5; a weak D match, TRBD1 (5 bases). Trimming removed 5 bases at V and 6 bases at J, with 19 bases between. The V gene's germline CDR1 is MNHEY and CDR2 SVGAGI. The length of the CDR3 is 15 residues. This CDR3 is CASSPLGALVSEAFF. CDR3 coding DNA: TGTGCCAGCAGTCCGCTCGGGGCCCTTGTTTCTGAAGCTTTCTTT.

This clone has just one count. The rearrangement joins TRBV6-6 to TRBJ1-1, with 10 bases lining up with TRBD1. The germline CDR1 and CDR2 sequences are MNHNY and SVGAGI (reference sequence). V shed 6 bases, J shed 3 bases, and the junction held 10 bases outside the gene matches. CDR3 length equals 16 residues. CDR3 amino acids: CASRETGGRRDTEAFF. The CDR3, as DNA: TGTGCCAGCAGGGAGACAGGGGGCAGGCGGGACACTGAAGCTTTCTTT.

In DNA form, the CDR3 reads TGCGCCAGCAGCTTGGACGGAACGAACACCGGGGAGCTGTTTTTT. It is translated as CASSLDGTNTGELFF. The J gene is TRBJ2-2, the V gene TRBV5-1, with D uncertain. Between the trimmed V and J ends, which lost 0 bases and 0 bases, there was a span of 6 bases. Per germline, CDR1 SGHRS and CDR2 YFSETQ. CDR3 length equals 15 residues.

The chain combines TRBV18 with TRBJ1-1, with D possibly matching TRBD1 (6 bases). Between the trimmed V and J ends, which lost 1 base and 4 bases, there was a span of 10 bases. CDR1 KGHSH and CDR2 LQKENI come from the germline V gene. This CDR3 is 14 amino acids long. The CDR3: CASSPQGGATEAFF. The CDR3 DNA follows: TGTGCCAGCTCACCACAGGGGGGGGCCACTGAAGCTTTCTTT.

This chain uses TRBV6-6 with TRBJ1-3, with 7 bases identical to TRBD1. Germline loops: CDR1 MNHNY, CDR2 SVGAGI (reference sequence). Germline trimming cut 6 bases from V and 8 bases from J; bases unmatched to any gene: 7. There are 13 residues in the CDR3. CDR3 protein: CASRGQGVDTIYF. The CDR3 DNA reads as TGTGCCAGCAGGGGGCAGGGGGTAGACACCATATATTTT.

The sample holds one count of this clone. The V and J genes are TRBV30 and TRBJ1-5, with D possibly TRBD1 on 5 matching bases. V shed 2 bases and J shed 8 bases, with 22 bases lying between them. The CDR3 totals 16 residues. CDR1 is GTSNPN, CDR2 SVGIG, per germline (reference sequence). Here the CDR3 reads CAWSRRENAGGEPQHF. As DNA, the CDR3 is TGTGCCTGGAGTCGGAGGGAAAACGCGGGGGGGGAGCCCCAGCATTTT.

V is TRBV19 and J is TRBJ2-3; D is tentatively TRBD1 or TRBD2 (6 bases each). There are 14 residues in the CDR3. With 7 bases removed from V and 5 bases from J, the gap between germline ends came to 16 bases. Looked up from germline, CDR1 is LNHDA and CDR2 is SQIVND (reference sequence). CDR3 amino acids: CASTRRGAEDTQYF. In nucleotides, the CDR3 is TGTGCCAGTACCCGGAGGGGGGCGGAAGATACGCAGTATTTT.

The chain couples TRBV9 to TRBJ1-3, with D perhaps TRBD1 (6 bases). The V gene lost 0 bases and the J gene lost 1 base, with 14 bases spanning the gap. CDR3 size: 17 residues. From germline, CDR1 is SGDLS and CDR2 YYNGEE. CDR3 protein: CASSVGAGDFSGNTIYF. The DNA for the CDR3 is TGTGCCAGCAGCGTAGGAGCAGGGGACTTTTCTGGAAACACCATATATTTT.

This sequence joins TRBV4-3 and TRBJ2-3; D perhaps matches TRBD1 (5 bases). The germline V gene has CDR1 LGHNA and CDR2 YSLEER. CDR3 length: 15 amino acids. Trimming left V 0 bases short and J 2 bases short, with 9 bases between. CDR3 in DNA: TGCGCCAGCAGCCAAGATCGACAGAACACAGATACGCAGTATTTT. The encoded protein is CASSQDRQNTDTQYF.

To note about this clone: Other DNA sequences in this sample translate to the same CDR3. The gene calls are TRBV7-9 and TRBJ2-7; TRBD1 agrees at 9 bases. Germline lookup yields CDR1 SEHNR and CDR2 FQNEAQ (reference sequence). CDR3 size: 14 residues. V shed 5 bases and J 4 bases; nucleotides not matched to a gene: 6. The CDR3 nucleotides are TGTGCCAGCAGCGAAACAGGGGGCGAGTACGAGCAGTACTTC. It specifies CASSETGGEYEQYF.

The chain uses TRBV7-6 and TRBJ2-6; 9 bases line up with TRBD1. The CDR3 is 19 residues long. Per the germline V gene, CDR1 is SGHVS and CDR2 is FNYEAQ. The junction had 11 bases not matched to a gene; V was cut back by 3 bases and J by 2 bases. In DNA form, the CDR3 reads TGTGCCAGCAGCTTGATCTACGGGACAGGGCGGACTGGGGCCAACGTCCTGACTTTC. Translation gives CASSLIYGTGRTGANVLTF.

The chain couples TRBV9 to TRBJ2-1; possibly TRBD2 for D (5 bases). Trimming took 2 bases from V and 3 from J, leaving 12 bases between them. CDR1 is SGDLS, CDR2 YYNGEE, per germline. The CDR3 length is 15 residues. In DNA, the CDR3 is TGTGCCAGCAGCGTCGGAGCGGAACGCTACAATGAGCAGTTCTTC. This encodes CASSVGAERYNEQFF. Filled out from reference TRBV9 and TRBJ2-1, the complete variable domain reads DSGVTQTPKHLITATGQRVTLRCSPRSGDLSVYWYQQSLDQGLQFLIQYYNGEERAKGNILERFSAQQFPDLHSELNLSSLELGDSALYFCASSVGAERYNEQFFGPGTRLTVL.

The chain is built from TRBV7-9 and TRBJ1-5; TRBD1 aligns across 12 bases. CDR1 is SEHNR, CDR2 FQNEAQ, per germline (reference sequence). The length of the CDR3 is 19 residues. With V trimmed by 1 base and J by 1 base, 8 bases remained unmatched. The CDR3 nucleotides are TGTGCCAGCAGCTTAGGGACAGGGACAGGGGGCGGCAGCAATCAGCCCCAGCATTTT. This gives the protein CASSLGTGTGGGSNQPQHF.

This sequence joins TRBV11-3 and TRBJ2-7; 8 nucleotides align to TRBD1. The CDR3 has 16 amino acids. After removal of 7 bases from V and 5 bases from J, the junction contained 16 bases not matched to a gene. Germline CDR1 SGHNT, CDR2 YENEEA. CDR3 sequence reads: CASTSPGTGVTDEQYF. CDR3 DNA sequence: TGTGCCAGCACCTCCCCAGGGACAGGCGTTACGGACGAGCAGTACTTC.

The CDR3 coding sequence is TGTGCCAGCAGCTTAGGGTCGGGCAGCCTTACCTACGAGCAGTACTTC. This gives the protein CASSLGSGSLTYEQYF. This chain connects TRBV7-9 to TRBJ2-7, with no clear D. The V gene lost 1 base and the J gene lost 2 bases, with 15 bases spanning the gap. This CDR3 has 16 amino acids. Germline values: CDR1 SEHNR, CDR2 FQNEAQ (reference sequence).

The chain is built from TRBV5-4 and TRBJ2-4, with a tentative D call TRBD1 (6 bases). V gave up 2 bases and J gave up 3 bases, with 12 bases separating them. The CDR3 runs to 15 residues. The germline CDR1 and CDR2 sequences are SGHNT and YYREEE (reference sequence). CDR3 loop: CASSFFGQRKNIQYF. The CDR3 DNA reads as TGTGCCAGCAGCTTTTTTGGACAGCGCAAAAACATTCAGTACTTC.

The gene calls are TRBV12-5 and TRBJ1-3; unclear D gene. The V end lost 4 bases, the J end lost 0 bases, and 10 bases lay between the germline ends. This CDR3 is 15 amino acids long. Per germline, CDR1 LGHNT and CDR2 FRNRAP. CDR3 DNA: TGTGCTAGTGGTTCCGGCCTTACCTCTGGAAACACCATATATTTT. Its protein is CASGSGLTSGNTIYF.

This clone appeared once. The chain combines TRBV7-8 with TRBJ2-2; TRBD1 aligns across 8 bases. This CDR3 region has 18 residues. Germline values: CDR1 SGHVS, CDR2 FQNEAQ. V gave up 3 bases and J gave up 7 bases; unmatched junction bases: 16. CDR3 in amino acids: CASSFEYGTGVWYGELFF. The CDR3 DNA reads TGTGCCAGCAGCTTCGAGTACGGGACAGGTGTTTGGTACGGGGAGCTGTTTTTT.

This chain joins TRBV9 and TRBJ2-5; the match to TRBD2 covers 9 bases. CDR1 SGDLS and CDR2 YYNGEE come from the germline V gene. The CDR3 loop spans 15 amino acids. After removal of 0 bases from V and 7 bases from J, the junction contained 7 bases not matched to a gene. CDR3 loop: CASSVEERGAGTQYF. Written as DNA, the CDR3 is TGTGCCAGCAGCGTAGAAGAGCGGGGGGCAGGGACCCAGTACTTC.

This sequence joins TRBV27 and TRBJ2-7; 7 bases are a match to TRBD1. CDR3 length equals 13 residues. The ends lost 4 bases at V and 2 bases at J; junction bases unmatched: 2. Germline V gives CDR1 MNHEY, CDR2 SMNVEV (reference sequence). CDR3 sequence (DNA): TGTGCCAGCAGTTGGCAGGGGGCCTACGAGCAGTACTTC. Translation: CASSWQGAYEQYF.

This sequence joins TRBV30 and TRBJ1-6, with a weak D call TRBD1 (5 bases). Germline assignment: CDR1 GTSNPN and CDR2 SVGIG (reference sequence). CDR3 length: 14 amino acids. Between the trimmed V and J ends, which lost 2 bases and 4 bases, there was a span of 9 bases. For the CDR3, the DNA is TGTGCCTGGAGTCCCCCAGGGTATAATTCACCCCTCCACTTT. Translated, it gives CAWSPPGYNSPLHF.

This chain links TRBV5-6 with TRBJ2-5, with D perhaps matching TRBD2 (6 bases). Germline CDR1 is SGHDT and CDR2 is YYEEEE. The CDR3 consists of 13 residues. V was clipped by 2 bases and J by 3 bases, with 8 bases between them. The CDR3 bases are TGTGCCAGCAGCTTCCGCGGGGAAGAGACCCAGTACTTC. This gives the protein CASSFRGEETQYF.

This sequence joins TRBV11-2 and TRBJ1-1; tentatively, D is TRBD1 (5 bases). V lost 6 bases, J lost 5 bases, and 19 bases lay in between. Germline V gives CDR1 SGHAT, CDR2 FQNNGV. This CDR3 spans 15 amino acids. Here the CDR3 reads CASSSDFDSTTEAFF. The DNA for the CDR3 is TGTGCCAGCAGTTCAGACTTCGACAGCACAACTGAAGCTTTCTTT.

The chain combines TRBV11-2 with TRBJ2-7; D call uncertain. The CDR3 spans 15 residues. Germline CDR1 is SGHAT and CDR2 is FQNNGV. The V end was cut by 4 bases, the J end by 2 bases, with 15 bases between. CDR3 protein: CASSYSTGEAYEQYF. The DNA of the CDR3 is TGTGCCAGCAGCTATTCGACTGGTGAGGCCTACGAGCAGTACTTC.